The 5 T cell receptor beta chains below were found in one sample sequenced in a study of control samples from healthy donors and cancer patients. The repertoire was sequenced with immunoSEQ multiplex PCR; TCRdb's copy has only in-frame clones and lacks some. Here the sample spans approximately 40,000 clones, roughly 65% being singletons. Sequenced sample: formalin-fixed, paraffin-embedded tissue. All receptors come from a male donor with melanoma.

With regard to this clone: Compared with germline, one end of the junction differs, possibly owing to a read error. The rearrangement joins TRBV24-1 to TRBJ1-6, with 8 bases that match TRBD1. This CDR3 comprises 15 residues. Germline CDR1 KGHDR, CDR2 SFDVKD. Here the CDR3 reads CATSDSDRVNSPLYF. CDR3 coding DNA: TGTGCCACCAGTGATTCGGACAGGGTGAATTCACCCCTCTACTTT.

This clone came up a few times. This sequence joins TRBV10-2 and TRBJ2-7; the match to TRBD2 covers 13 bases. The CDR3 has 16 residues. Germline V gene data show CDR1 as WSHSY and CDR2 as SAAADI. The ends lost 6 bases at V and 5 bases at J; junction bases unmatched: 10. This CDR3 is CASRGGLAGWKNEQYF. The CDR3 DNA is TGCGCCAGCAGGGGGGGACTAGCGGGATGGAAAAACGAGCAGTACTTC.

This chain joins TRBV6-5 and TRBJ1-3; the D is unclear. Trimming pared 7 bases from V and 4 bases from J, leaving 8 bases between. Germline CDR1 reads MNHEY; CDR2 reads SVGAGI. The CDR3 contains 12 residues. The CDR3 DNA is TGTGCCAGCAACCAACAGGGAAACACCATATATTTT. This sequence encodes CASNQQGNTIYF.

This clone has ten or more counts. This chain links TRBV5-6 with TRBJ2-2; TRBD2 might be the D (6 bases). V lost 8 bases to trimming and J lost 2 bases, with 10 bases between them. This CDR3 is 13 amino acids long. Germline CDR1 is SGHDT and CDR2 is YYEEEE. CDR3 bases: TGTGCCAGTGGACTACCCAACACCGGGGAGCTGTTTTTT. This codes for CASGLPNTGELFF.

The chain is built from TRBV9 and TRBJ1-3, with 8 bases identical to TRBD1. With 4 bases clipped from V and 0 bases from J, the junction kept 9 bases outside the gene matches. Germline loops: CDR1 SGDLS, CDR2 YYNGEE. The CDR3 has 17 residues. The CDR3 region is CASSSGTGPISGNTIYF. CDR3 nucleotides: TGTGCCAGCAGCTCCGGGACAGGACCTATCTCTGGAAACACCATATATTTT.